Listed below are T cell receptor beta chains from one sample, sequenced in a study of T cell responses to AZD1222 COVID-19 vaccine. Assay: immunoSEQ multiplex PCR; the TCRdb copy retains only in-frame clones and omits some. The sample contains roughly 140,000 clones, about nine tenths of which appear only once. Sequences were derived from peripheral blood, sampled 28 days after the second AZD1222 dose. These receptors were obtained from an adult who received the AZD1222 COVID-19 vaccine. CDR3s include the opening cysteine and the closing phenylalanine or tryptophan. A D gene is named only where the DNA matches it firmly.

D gene,J gene,CDR3 length,V gene,CDR3 protein
TRBD2,TRBJ2-3,15,TRBV5-1,CASSLAGGGPGGQYF
TRBD1,TRBJ1-5,15,TRBV2,CASRPTGVGNQPQHF
TRBD1,TRBJ1-1,17,TRBV10-2,CASRAGTGLGGGTEAFF
TRBD2,TRBJ2-3,18,TRBV7-9,CASSSGLAGGPSTDTQYF
TRBD1,TRBJ1-2,14,TRBV27,CASSSLGQASGYTF
-,TRBJ2-7,16,TRBV11-2,CASSLGLQGRSGEQYF
-,TRBJ1-1,16,TRBV5-1,CASSSPTTDPNTEAFF
TRBD1,TRBJ1-1,13,TRBV10-3,CAIRLDRGTEAFF
-,TRBJ1-1,12,TRBV12-3/TRBV12-4,CASRSTEVEAFF
-,TRBJ1-6,17,TRBV2,CASSADGLSSYNSPLHF
-,TRBJ1-5,17,TRBV10-1,CASSESNGGSSNQPQHF
TRBD2,TRBJ2-1,18,TRBV5-4,CASSSGTSGRTSYNEQFF
TRBD1,TRBJ2-7,15,TRBV2,CASTKDRVVAYEQYF
TRBD1,TRBJ2-6,15,TRBV28,CATRGQETGANVLTF
-,TRBJ1-1,14,TRBV5-1,CASSLAQGNTEAFF
TRBD2,TRBJ2-1,17,TRBV5-1,CASSLLDTSGSENEQFF
-,TRBJ2-1,15,TRBV30,CAWTPGEPHYNEQFF
-,TRBJ2-3,14,TRBV4-1,CASSQVGSTDTQYF
-,TRBJ1-2,16,TRBV10-2,CASSDSQHRVDDGYTF
-,TRBJ1-1,15,TRBV5-1,CASSLGQGMNTEAFF
TRBD2,TRBJ2-1,16,TRBV7-2,CASSLALREGYNEQFF
-,TRBJ2-2,14,TRBV2,CASSYRVITGELFF
-,TRBJ2-2,15,TRBV5-5,CASSLRRANTGELFF
TRBD2,TRBJ2-3,17,TRBV2,CASSPPGLAALGDTQYF
TRBD2,TRBJ2-1,17,TRBV3-1/TRBV3-2,CASSHRIRTSHNNEQFF
-,TRBJ2-1,16,TRBV18,CASSPLAGTPWNEQFF
TRBD2,TRBJ2-1,15,TRBV7-9,CASSASREALNEQFF
-,TRBJ1-4,15,TRBV5-1,CASSLSRATNEKLFF
-,TRBJ1-2,13,TRBV19,CATRSLGSYGYTF
-,TRBJ2-1,15,TRBV27,CASSRGVAYYNEQFF
-,TRBJ2-5,13,TRBV3-1/TRBV3-2,CASSQGWGETQYF
-,TRBJ1-1,15,TRBV7-9,CASSSDRTGDTEAFF
TRBD1,TRBJ1-1,14,TRBV6-1,CASSEEARGPEAFF
TRBD2,TRBJ2-3,14,TRBV5-1,CASTPLAGTDTQYF
-,TRBJ1-2,13,TRBV21-1,CARNPGQQYGYTF
-,TRBJ2-7,12,TRBV10-3,CAISGSSYEQYF
-,TRBJ1-1,14,TRBV6-5,CASQYNREWAEAFF
TRBD1,TRBJ1-6,15,TRBV27,CASSLLTTGQSPLHF
-,TRBJ2-7,13,TRBV25-1,CASSIRQGQEQYF
-,TRBJ2-5,14,TRBV5-1,CASSPGPGLETQYF
TRBD1,TRBJ2-7,13,TRBV12-3/TRBV12-4,CASTLGTGYEQYF
-,TRBJ1-4,13,TRBV19,CASRGHSNEKLFF
TRBD1,TRBJ1-1,16,TRBV19,CASSSGTGPLNTEAFF